Sequencing of this TCR beta chain was carried out in a study of blood T cell repertoires in COVID-19. Trimming removed 6 bases from V and 4 bases from J, with 6 bases in between. The V gene's germline CDR1 is SQVTM and CDR2 ANQGSEA. CDR3 length equals 10 residues. The assay was immunoSEQ multiplex PCR, and TCRdb's table has in-frame clones only and misses some. Here the sample spans about 530,000 clones, 85% to 90% being singletons. Sample: peripheral blood. This chain uses TRBV29-1 with TRBJ2-5, with D maybe TRBD2 (6 bases). This TCR was sampled from a woman aged 50 to 60 with COVID-19, enrolled during active disease. DNA of the CDR3: TGCAGCGTGGGGGGAGAGACCCAGTACTTC. Translating it yields CSVGGETQYF. Full variable domain (rest looked up from reference TRBV29-1 and TRBJ2-5): SAVISQKPSRDICQRGTSLTIQCQVDSQVTMMFWYRQQPGQSLTLIATANQGSEATYESGFVIDKFPISRPNLTFSTLTVSNMSPEDSSIYLCSVGGETQYFGPGTRLLVL.